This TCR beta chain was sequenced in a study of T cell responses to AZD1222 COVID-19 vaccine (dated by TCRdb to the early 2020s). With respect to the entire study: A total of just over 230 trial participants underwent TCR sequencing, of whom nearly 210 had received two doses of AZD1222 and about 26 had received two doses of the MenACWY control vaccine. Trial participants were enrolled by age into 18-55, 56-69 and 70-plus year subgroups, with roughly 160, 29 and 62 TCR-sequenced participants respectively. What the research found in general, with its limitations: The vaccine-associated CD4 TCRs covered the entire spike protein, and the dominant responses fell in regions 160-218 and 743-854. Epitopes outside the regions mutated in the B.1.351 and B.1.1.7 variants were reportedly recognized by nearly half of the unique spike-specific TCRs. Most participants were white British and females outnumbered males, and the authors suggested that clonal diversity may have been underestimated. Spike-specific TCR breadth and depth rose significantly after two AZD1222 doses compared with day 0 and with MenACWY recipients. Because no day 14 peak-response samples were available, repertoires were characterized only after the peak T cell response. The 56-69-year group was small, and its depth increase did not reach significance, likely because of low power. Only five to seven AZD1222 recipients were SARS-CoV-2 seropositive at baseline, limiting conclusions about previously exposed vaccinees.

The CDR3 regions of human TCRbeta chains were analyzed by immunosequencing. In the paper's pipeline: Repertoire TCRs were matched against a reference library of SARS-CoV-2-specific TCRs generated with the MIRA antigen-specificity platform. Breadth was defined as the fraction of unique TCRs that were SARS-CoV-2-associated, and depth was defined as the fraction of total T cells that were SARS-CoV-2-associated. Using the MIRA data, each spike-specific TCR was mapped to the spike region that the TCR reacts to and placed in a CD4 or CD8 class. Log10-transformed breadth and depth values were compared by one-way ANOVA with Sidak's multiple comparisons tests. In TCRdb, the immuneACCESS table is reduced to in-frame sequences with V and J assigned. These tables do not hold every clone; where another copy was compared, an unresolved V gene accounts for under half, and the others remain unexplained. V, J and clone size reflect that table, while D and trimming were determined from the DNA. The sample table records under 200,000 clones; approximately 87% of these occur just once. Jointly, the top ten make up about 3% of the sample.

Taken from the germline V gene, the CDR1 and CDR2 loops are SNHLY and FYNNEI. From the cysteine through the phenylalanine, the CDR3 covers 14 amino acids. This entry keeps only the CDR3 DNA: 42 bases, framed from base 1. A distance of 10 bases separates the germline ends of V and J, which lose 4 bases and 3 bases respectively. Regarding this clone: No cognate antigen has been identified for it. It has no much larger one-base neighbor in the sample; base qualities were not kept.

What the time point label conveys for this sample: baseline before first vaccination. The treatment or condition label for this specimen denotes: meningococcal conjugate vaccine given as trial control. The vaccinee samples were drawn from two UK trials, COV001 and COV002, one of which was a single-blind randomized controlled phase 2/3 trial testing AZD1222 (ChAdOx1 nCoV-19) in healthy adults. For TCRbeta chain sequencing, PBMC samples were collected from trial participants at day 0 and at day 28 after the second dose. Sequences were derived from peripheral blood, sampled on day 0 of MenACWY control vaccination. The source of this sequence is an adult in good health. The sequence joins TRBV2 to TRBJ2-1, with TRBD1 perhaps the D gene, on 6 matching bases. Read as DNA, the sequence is TGTGCCAGCAGTGCTAACAGGGTCTACAATGAGCAGTTCTTC. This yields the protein CASSANRVYNEQFF.